Given below is one T cell receptor (beta chain) in context. Its antigen is as yet unknown. This record belongs to a study of monozygotic twins with inflammatory bowel disease. This CDR3 contains 15 residues. Study-wide results and limits: Support was absent for any single strong signal or clonotype linked to IBD. Some repertoire variability may stem from patients' differing immunosuppressive treatments.

Donors gave about 2.5 ml of blood apiece. TCRdb reprocessed the 5' RACE reads, with one entry per CDR3 protein and no DNA. The specimen's table records some 330,000 distinct CDR3 sequences. The genes are TRBV21-1 and TRBJ2-5; the TCRdb D gene call, TRBD2, has no DNA to confirm it. TRBV21-1 counts as a pseudogene. The sample consisted of blood. The receptor comes from a human donor with ulcerative colitis or Crohn's disease, or a healthy co-twin of an affected twin (not recorded which). CDR3 residues: CAGSKDSGGRETQYF.